The 23 T cell receptor beta chains below come from one sample, sequenced in a study of T cell clonality in common variable immunodeficiency. Findings and caveats of the study: Common variable immunodeficiency TCR beta sequences reportedly had fewer deletions and N-nucleotide insertions.

For these receptors, no antigen is known. The data were produced by immunoSEQ multiplex PCR, yet TCRdb's version contains in-frame clones alone and is incomplete. The sample lists thousands of clones, none appearing once, the ten largest making up about 5%. Specimen: peripheral blood mononuclear cells. The source is a human donor with common variable immunodeficiency.

This clone was observed a few times. Sequencing ends 3 residues short of the CDR3 end; the germline J gene provides the rest. This sequence joins TRBV2 and TRBJ1-1; possible D gene TRBD1, 6 bases. V was clipped by 1 base and J by 5 bases, with 8 bases between them. CDR1 is SNHLY, CDR2 FYNNEI, per germline. This CDR3 has 13 amino acids. The CDR3 DNA, read in part, is TGTGCCAGCAGTGAAGTCAGGGGAACTGAA. The encoded protein is CASSEVRGTE. The entire CDR3 reads CASSEVRGTEAFF.

The sample holds a few counts of this clone. The read stops 3 residues short of the end of the CDR3; the missing end is completed from the germline J gene. The chain uses TRBV7-9 and TRBJ2-1; D unresolved. The CDR3 has 13 amino acids. The V end lost 4 bases, the J end lost 8 bases, and 12 bases lay between the germline ends. Germline CDR1 is SEHNR and CDR2 is FQNEAQ (reference sequence). Partial CDR3 DNA: TGTGCCAGCAGCTCCCCCCCGCACTATGAG. It codes for CASSSPPHYE. From start to end, the CDR3 is CASSSPPHYEQFF. Drawing the rest from reference TRBV7-9 and TRBJ2-1, the complete variable domain is DTGVSQNPRHKITKRGQNVTFRCDPISEHNRLYWYRQTLGQGPEFLTYFQNEAQLEKSRLLSDRFSAERPKGSFSTLEIQRTEQGDSAMYLCASSSPPHYEQFFGPGTRLTVL.

Points on this clone: The read falls 3 residues short of the CDR3 end, and the missing part is taken from the germline J gene. The J gene is TRBJ2-5, the V gene TRBV20-1, with 13 bases identical to TRBD2. The germline CDR1 and CDR2 sequences are DFQATT and SNEGSKA (reference sequence). The CDR3 has 15 amino acids. The V and J ends lost 6 bases and 3 bases, in that order; junction bases with no gene match: 7. Here the CDR3 reads CSANPLAGGKETQYF. Partial CDR3 DNA: TGCAGTGCGAACCCACTAGCGGGAGGGAAAGAGACC.

Only a few counts were recorded for this clone. The read falls 3 residues short of the CDR3 end, and the missing part is taken from the germline J gene. The chain joins TRBV29-1 to TRBJ2-5, with no clear D. The germline gives CDR1 SQVTM, CDR2 ANQGSEA. CDR3 length: 12 amino acids. Trimming left V 4 bases short and J 5 bases short, with 11 bases between. CDR3 loop: CSVGVSEETQYF. The CDR3 bases that were read are TGCAGCGTTGGGGTCAGCGAGGAGACC.

As concerns this clone: Read data end 3 residues before the CDR3 end; the end is taken from the germline J gene. This chain links TRBV2 with TRBJ1-1; 7 bases match TRBD1. CDR3 length: 12 amino acids. V lost 10 bases to trimming and J lost 3 bases; unmatched junction nucleotides: 5. Germline loops: CDR1 SNHLY, CDR2 FYNNEI. The DNA read from the CDR3 is TGTGCCAAAGACAGGGATGACACTGAA. It specifies CAKDRDDTE. The complete CDR3 protein is CAKDRDDTEAFF.

With respect to this clone: The sequence runs out 3 residues before the end of the CDR3; the remainder is reconstructed from the germline J gene. The gene calls are TRBV5-1 and TRBJ2-7; TRBD1 aligns across 10 bases. Germline lookup yields CDR1 SGHRS and CDR2 YFSETQ. V dropped 4 bases and J dropped 6; count of bases not matched to a gene: 10. The length of the CDR3 is 15 residues. CDR3 protein: CASSRTTGGYVEQYF. The sequenced part of the CDR3 DNA is TGCGCCAGCAGCAGGACGACAGGGGGCTACGTCGAG.

Points on this clone: Read coverage stops 3 residues before the CDR3 terminus; the germline J gene supplies the remainder. The chain joins TRBV6-2 or TRBV6-3 to TRBJ2-7; 7 nucleotides match TRBD2. Germline CDR1 and CDR2: MNHEY and SVGEGT. V gave up 7 bases and J gave up 0 bases; unmatched junction bases: 12. This CDR3 spans 16 amino acids. CDR3: CASNSPLRDYSYEQYF. The sequenced CDR3 bases are TGTGCCAGCAACTCCCCCCTCCGGGACTACTCCTACGAG.

On this clone: The CDR3 end lies 3 residues beyond the end of the read and is filled in from the germline J gene. V and J are TRBV20-1 and TRBJ2-5; 9 bases map to TRBD2. The V and J ends lost 4 bases and 0 bases, in that order; junction bases with no gene match: 6. This CDR3 region has 15 residues. Germline V gene sequence: CDR1 DFQATT, CDR2 SNEGSKA (reference sequence). This CDR3 reads CSATPTSGYQETQYF. CDR3 DNA (partial): TGCAGTGCTACCCCGACTAGCGGTTACCAAGAGACC.

In regard to this clone: A junction end diverges from the germline sequence, so it may reflect a read error. The CDR3 end is not reached by the read, which stops 3 residues before it; the germline J gene fills it in. The chain links TRBV7-7 to TRBJ2-5, with TRBD1 as a possible D gene (7 bases). The CDR3 has 16 amino acids. Germline assignment: CDR1 SSHAT and CDR2 FNYEAQ (reference sequence). CDR3 DNA, as far as it was read: TGTGCTAGCAGCTTAGAGGGGGCAGGGGGAGGCGAGACC. Translating it yields CASSLEGAGGGET. The whole CDR3 sequence is CASSLEGAGGGETQYF.

Remarks on this clone: Sequencing ends 3 residues short of the CDR3 end; the germline J gene provides the rest. This chain joins TRBV7-9 and TRBJ1-1; the D gene is possibly TRBD1 (6 bases). CDR1 and CDR2 from the germline V gene are SEHNR and FQNEAQ (reference sequence). This CDR3 is 15 amino acids long. With 7 bases removed from V and 1 base from J, the gap between germline ends came to 16 bases. CDR3 region: CASTPGRGANTEAFF. CDR3 DNA, as far as it was read: TGTGCCAGCACACCGGGGCGGGGGGCGAACACTGAA.

Comment on this clone: The read ends 3 residues before the CDR3 terminus; that terminus is restored from the germline J gene. The chain links TRBV18 to TRBJ2-2; the match to TRBD1 covers 8 bases. With 1 base clipped from V and 5 bases from J, the junction kept 9 bases outside the gene matches. Looked up from germline, CDR1 is KGHSH and CDR2 is LQKENI. This CDR3 has 17 residues. Incomplete CDR3 DNA: TGTGCCAGCTCACCACGGAGACAGGGGATAAGAACCGGGGAG. Amino acid sequence: CASSPRRQGIRTGE. The whole CDR3 region reads CASSPRRQGIRTGELFF.

This clone was counted between two and nine times. The read comes to an end 3 residues before the CDR3 does, leaving the germline J gene to fill in the end. The chain couples TRBV7-9 to TRBJ2-1; 7 nucleotides match TRBD2. Looked up from germline, CDR1 is SEHNR and CDR2 is FQNEAQ (reference sequence). The CDR3 has 14 residues. With 11 bases clipped from V and 0 bases from J, the junction kept 7 bases outside the gene matches. CDR3 bases read: TGTGCCGGGGGGGAGGTTAGCTCCTACAATGAG. It codes for CAGGEVSSYNE. The whole CDR3 sequence reads CAGGEVSSYNEQFF.

In its sample, this clone was seen a few times. The read ends 3 residues shy of where the CDR3 ends; the end is completed using the germline J gene. The genes are TRBV2 and TRBJ2-7; 8 bases agree with TRBD2. This CDR3 has 14 amino acids. In germline, CDR1 is SNHLY, CDR2 FYNNEI. After removal of 4 bases from V and 4 bases from J, the junction contained 6 bases not matched to a gene. The sequenced CDR3 bases are TGTGCCAGCAGTGTCGGAGCGGGAGCTTACGAG. Translating it yields CASSVGAGAYE. The CDR3 as a whole reads CASSVGAGAYEQYF. The full variable domain, its missing parts supplied by reference TRBV2 and TRBJ2-7, is EPEVTQTPSHQVTQMGQEVILRCVPISNHLYFYWYRQILGQKVEFLVSFYNNEISEKSEIFDDQFSVERPDGSNFTLKIRSTKLEDSAMYFCASSVGAGAYEQYFGPGTRLTVT.

This clone was counted a few times. Incomplete CDR3 DNA: TGTGCCAGTCGCGAGGGGGGGACAGGGTTGAATGAG. Translating gives CASREGGTGLNE. The entire CDR3 reads CASREGGTGLNEQFF. The rearrangement uses TRBV19 and TRBJ2-1, with TRBD1 matching 9 bases. The read stops 3 residues short of the end of the CDR3; the missing end is completed from the germline J gene. Germline-derived CDR1 and CDR2 are LNHDA and SQIVND (reference sequence). The CDR3 has 15 residues. J gave up 7 bases and V 8 bases, and 12 bases lay outside the gene matches.

This clone was seen only a few times. The read ends 3 residues before the CDR3 terminus; that terminus is restored from the germline J gene. The rearrangement joins TRBV19 to TRBJ2-2; 7 positions match TRBD1. Germline loops: CDR1 LNHDA, CDR2 SQIVND (reference sequence). The CDR3 is made up of 13 amino acids. The CDR3 is CVRNRGDTGELFF. The DNA read from the CDR3 is TGTGTCAGAAACAGGGGCGACACCGGGGAG.

In the case of this clone: Read data end 3 residues before the CDR3 end; the end is taken from the germline J gene. The chain carries TRBV7-9 and TRBJ1-2; D is perhaps TRBD1 (5 bases). CDR1 is SEHNR, CDR2 FQNEAQ, per germline (reference sequence). This CDR3 is 15 amino acids long. V was shortened by 4 bases and J by 6 bases, with 18 bases between the two germline ends. The CDR3 is CASSYPGYKLDGYTF. The sequenced CDR3 bases are TGTGCCAGCAGCTACCCAGGGTATAAGTTGGATGGC.

This clone was counted between two and nine times. Read data end 3 residues before the CDR3 end; the end is taken from the germline J gene. V gene TRBV7-9 combines with J gene TRBJ1-5, with D hard to call. Germline V CDR1 and CDR2: SEHNR, FQNEAQ (reference sequence). The V gene lost 2 bases and the J gene lost 5 bases, with 4 bases spanning the gap. The CDR3 extends over 12 amino acids. The chain's CDR3 is CASSLIDQPQHF. The part of the CDR3 DNA that was read is TGTGCCAGCAGCTTAATCGATCAGCCC.

About this clone itself: Coverage ceases 3 residues before the CDR3 finishes, and the germline J gene fills in the end. The chain carries TRBV7-2 and TRBJ1-1, with a weak D call TRBD1 (5 bases). The V end lost 5 bases, the J end lost 4 bases, and 14 bases lay between the germline ends. Germline lookup yields CDR1 SGHTA and CDR2 FQGNSA. The CDR3 runs 14 residues. This chain's CDR3 is CASSPRSGATEAFF. Partial CDR3 DNA: TGTGCCAGCAGCCCGAGAAGCGGGGCCACTGAA. The full variable domain, rest sourced from reference TRBV7-2 and TRBJ1-1, is GAGVSQSPSNKVTEKGKDVELRCDPISGHTALYWYRQSLGQGLEFLIYFQGNSAPDKSGLPSDRFSAERTGGSVSTLTIQRTQQEDSAVYLCASSPRSGATEAFFGQGTRLTVV.

Worth noting for this clone: The read terminates 3 residues before the CDR3 end, so the remaining end is supplied by the germline J gene. The chain is built from TRBV7-9 and TRBJ2-5; weak D call: TRBD2 (6 bases). This CDR3 is 13 amino acids long. CDR1 SEHNR and CDR2 FQNEAQ come from the germline V gene (reference sequence). Trimming stripped 1 base from V and 6 bases from J, with 9 bases between. Partial CDR3 DNA: TGTGCCAGCAGCTTAGGGGGGGAAAAGACC. Amino acids: CASSLGGEKT. In full, the CDR3 is CASSLGGEKTQYF.

As for this clone: Sequencing ends 3 residues short of the CDR3 end; the germline J gene provides the rest. The chain has TRBV20-1 and TRBJ2-1, with TRBD2 matching over 9 bases. Per the germline V gene, CDR1 is DFQATT and CDR2 is SNEGSKA (reference sequence). The CDR3 consists of 15 residues. V lost 3 bases, J lost 5 bases, and 8 bases stayed unmatched. CDR3 bases read: TGCAGTGCTAGCTTTGGCGGGAGGGCCGACAATGAG. This gives the protein CSASFGGRADNE. From start to end, the CDR3 is CSASFGGRADNEQFF.

To note about this clone: The read finishes 3 residues shy of the CDR3 end, and the germline J gene is used to complete it. The chain carries TRBV19 and TRBJ2-7; tentatively, D is TRBD1 (5 bases). Trimming took off 4 bases at V and 2 bases at J, with 12 bases between the two ends. Germline CDR1 and CDR2: LNHDA and SQIVND (reference sequence). This CDR3 contains 14 residues. The CDR3 sequence: CASSKGILTYEQYF. The sequenced CDR3 bases are TGTGCCAGTAGTAAGGGGATTCTCACCTACGAG.

Remarks on this clone: From the germline J gene comes the end of the CDR3, since the read stops 3 residues before it. The gene calls are TRBV7-9 and TRBJ2-2; weak D call: TRBD1 (6 bases). Germline loops: CDR1 SEHNR, CDR2 FQNEAQ (reference sequence). The length of the CDR3 is 15 residues. Trimming cost V 8 bases and J 2 bases, with 15 bases left between them. CDR3: CASLPGQTNTGELFF. The DNA read from the CDR3 is TGTGCCAGCCTACCTGGACAGACCAACACCGGGGAG.

About this clone itself: Coverage ceases 3 residues before the CDR3 finishes, and the germline J gene fills in the end. This chain connects TRBV19 to TRBJ2-1; 10 nucleotides line up with TRBD2. J lost 6 bases, V lost 5 bases, and 7 bases had no gene match. Germline-derived CDR1 and CDR2 are LNHDA and SQIVND (reference sequence). The CDR3 sequence is 15 residues long. Incomplete CDR3 DNA: TGTGCCAGTAGTGTTCTAGCGGGAGTGGGCAATGAG. Amino acid sequence: CASSVLAGVGNE. The whole CDR3 reads CASSVLAGVGNEQFF. The variable domain in full, completed from reference TRBV19 and TRBJ2-1, reads DGGITQSPKYLFRKEGQNVTLSCEQNLNHDAMYWYRQDPGQGLRLIYYSQIVNDFQKGDIAEGYSVSREKKESFPLTVTSAQKNPTAFYLCASSVLAGVGNEQFFGPGTRLTVL.